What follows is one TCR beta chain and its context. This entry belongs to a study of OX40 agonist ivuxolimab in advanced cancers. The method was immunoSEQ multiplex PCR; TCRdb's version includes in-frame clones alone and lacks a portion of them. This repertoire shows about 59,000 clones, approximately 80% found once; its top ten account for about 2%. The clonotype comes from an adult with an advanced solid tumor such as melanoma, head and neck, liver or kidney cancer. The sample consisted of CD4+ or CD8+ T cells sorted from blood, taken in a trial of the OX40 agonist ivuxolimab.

The CDR3 reads CATGLGVAYNEQFF. In nucleotides, the CDR3 is TGTGCCACCGGGCTGGGGGTGGCCTACAATGAGCAGTTCTTC. The chain recombines TRBV15 with TRBJ2-1; D may be TRBD1 or TRBD2 (5 bases each). The germline V and J ends were trimmed by 8 bases and 2 bases, with 13 bases remaining between them. This CDR3 comprises 14 residues. Per germline, CDR1 LNHNV and CDR2 YYDKDF (reference sequence).